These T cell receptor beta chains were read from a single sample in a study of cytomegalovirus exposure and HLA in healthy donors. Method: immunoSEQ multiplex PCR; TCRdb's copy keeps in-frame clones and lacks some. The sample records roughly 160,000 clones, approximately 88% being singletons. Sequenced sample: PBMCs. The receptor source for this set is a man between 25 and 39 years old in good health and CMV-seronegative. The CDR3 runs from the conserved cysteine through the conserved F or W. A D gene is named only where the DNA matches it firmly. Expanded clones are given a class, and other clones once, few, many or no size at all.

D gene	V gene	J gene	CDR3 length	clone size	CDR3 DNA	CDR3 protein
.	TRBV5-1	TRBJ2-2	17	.	TGCGCCAGCAGCTTGGTAACTGTCAGGGTGTACACCGGGGAGCTGTTTTTT	CASSLVTVRVYTGELFF
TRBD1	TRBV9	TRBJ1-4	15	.	TGTGCCAGCAGCGCTCGGACAGGATATTCTGAAAAACTGTTTTTT	CASSARTGYSEKLFF
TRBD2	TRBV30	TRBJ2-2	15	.	TGTGCCTACGGCTCCGGGACTAGGAACACCGGGGAGCTGTTTTTT	CAYGSGTRNTGELFF
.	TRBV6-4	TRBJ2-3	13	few	TGTGCCAGCAGTGAGGTAGACACAGATACGCAGTATTTT	CASSEVDTDTQYF
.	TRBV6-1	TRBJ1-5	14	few	TGTGCCAGCCTAAACAGGGCCGGCAATCAGCCCCAGCATTTT	CASLNRAGNQPQHF
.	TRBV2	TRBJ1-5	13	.	TGTGCCAGCAGTGAAGAGGGGTATCAGCCCCAGCATTTT	CASSEEGYQPQHF
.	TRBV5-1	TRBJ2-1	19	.	TGCGCCAGCAGCTTTGGGCCTCCGGGCGGGGGCAGCTCCTACAATGAGCAGTTCTTC	CASSFGPPGGGSSYNEQFF
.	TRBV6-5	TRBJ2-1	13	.	TGTGCCAGCAGTCGGGACTTTTACAATGAGCAGTTCTTC	CASSRDFYNEQFF
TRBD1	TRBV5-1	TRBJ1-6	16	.	TGCGCCAGCAGCTTGGCGGGACAGGGTGAAAATTCACCCCTCCACTTT	CASSLAGQGENSPLHF
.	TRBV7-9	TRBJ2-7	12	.	TGTGCCAGCGGTTCGCTTTCCTACGGGCAGTACTTC	CASGSLSYGQYF
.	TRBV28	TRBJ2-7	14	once	TGTGCCAGCAGTTTTGAACAGGCACATTACGAGCAGTACTTC	CASSFEQAHYEQYF
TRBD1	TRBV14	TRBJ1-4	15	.	TGTGCCAGCAGCCAAGTCCGGGACAGGGAAGAAAAACTGTTTTTT	CASSQVRDREEKLFF
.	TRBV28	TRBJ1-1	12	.	TGTGCCAGCAGTTCGTGGAACACTGAAGCTTTCTTT	CASSSWNTEAFF
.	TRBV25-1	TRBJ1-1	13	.	TGTGCCAGCAGTACAGGGAGTGACACTGAAGCTTTCTTT	CASSTGSDTEAFF
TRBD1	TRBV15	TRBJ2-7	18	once	TGTGCCACCAGCAGAGATTTAGGGGGGACAGGGGTTGTCTACGAGCAGTACTTC	CATSRDLGGTGVVYEQYF
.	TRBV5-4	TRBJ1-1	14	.	TGTGCCAGCCACGGAGCAGGGGCGAACACTGAAGCTTTCTTT	CASHGAGANTEAFF
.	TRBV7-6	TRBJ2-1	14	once	TGTGCCAGCAGCTTAGGAGGTCCCTATAATGAGCAGTTCTTC	CASSLGGPYNEQFF
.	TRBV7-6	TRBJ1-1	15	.	TGTGCCAGCAGCCCTATACAGGGAATGAACACTGAAGCTTTCTTT	CASSPIQGMNTEAFF
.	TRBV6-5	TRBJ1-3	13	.	TGTGCCAGCAGTTACCGACAAGGGGACACCATATATTTT	CASSYRQGDTIYF
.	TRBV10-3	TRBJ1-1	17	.	TGTGCCATCAGTGGGGGGGTCGGGCTACCTATGAACACTGAAGCTTTCTTT	CAISGGVGLPMNTEAFF
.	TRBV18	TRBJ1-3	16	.	TGTGCCAGCTCCTCCGGACAGCGGACTGCTGGAAACACCATATATTTT	CASSSGQRTAGNTIYF
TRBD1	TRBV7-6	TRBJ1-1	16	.	TGTGCCAGCAGCAACCACAGGGGGGGAATGAACACTGAAGCTTTCTTT	CASSNHRGGMNTEAFF
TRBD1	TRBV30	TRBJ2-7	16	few	TGTGCCTGGAGTGTACTTCCGGGACAGATGTCCTACGAGCAGTACTTC	CAWSVLPGQMSYEQYF
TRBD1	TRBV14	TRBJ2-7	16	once	TGTGCCAGCAGCCAATCCCCGGGACAGGGGACCGGCGAGCAGTACTTC	CASSQSPGQGTGEQYF
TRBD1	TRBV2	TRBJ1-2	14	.	TGTGCCAGCAGCTCCGACAGGGGCACGGGGGGCTACACCTTC	CASSSDRGTGGYTF
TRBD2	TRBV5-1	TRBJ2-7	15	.	TGCGCCAGCAGCCCGGGACTAGCGGGTGCGGGGGAGCAGTACTTC	CASSPGLAGAGEQYF
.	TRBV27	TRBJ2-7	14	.	TGTGCCAGCAGTTATGGCGGACTAACCTACGAGCAGTACTTC	CASSYGGLTYEQYF
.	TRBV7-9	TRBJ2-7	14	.	TGTGCCAGCAGCTTAGGGACGGGGACCTACGAGCAGTACTTC	CASSLGTGTYEQYF
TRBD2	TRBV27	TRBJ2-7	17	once	TGTGCCAGCAGTTTAAGGCTAGCGGGAGGGTATACCTACGAGCAGTACTTC	CASSLRLAGGYTYEQYF
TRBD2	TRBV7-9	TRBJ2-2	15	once	TGTGCCAGCAGCCGCCCGGGAGGGGGCACCGGGGAGCTGTTTTTT	CASSRPGGGTGELFF
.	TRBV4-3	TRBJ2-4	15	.	TGCGCCAGCAGCCAAGAAGGGACTCTAGGACACATTCAGTACTTC	CASSQEGTLGHIQYF
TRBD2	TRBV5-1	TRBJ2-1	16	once	TGCGCCAGCAGTTCCCTAGCGGGAGGGCAAGGCAATGAGCAGTTCTTC	CASSSLAGGQGNEQFF
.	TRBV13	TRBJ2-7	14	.	TGTGCCAGCAGCTTAGGCCGGGGGACCTACGAGCAGTACTTC	CASSLGRGTYEQYF
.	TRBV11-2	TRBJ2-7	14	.	TGTGCCAGCAGCACCGACAGGAAGACCTACGAGCAGTACTTC	CASSTDRKTYEQYF
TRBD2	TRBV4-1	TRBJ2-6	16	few	TGCGCCAGCACCCAAATCGGGGGGGCTGGGGCCAACGTCCTGACTTTC	CASTQIGGAGANVLTF
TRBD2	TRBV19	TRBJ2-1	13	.	TGTGCCAGTAGTCGGGGCGGGGGGACTGAGCAGTTCTTC	CASSRGGGTEQFF
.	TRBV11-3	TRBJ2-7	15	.	TGTGCCAGCAGCGTTAGAGAGGAGAGCTCCTACGAGCAGTACTTC	CASSVREESSYEQYF
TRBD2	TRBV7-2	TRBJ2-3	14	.	TGTGCCAGCAGCCGACCGACTAGCTCGGATACGCAGTATTTT	CASSRPTSSDTQYF
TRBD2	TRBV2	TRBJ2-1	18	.	TGTGCCAGCAGGCAGACTAGCGGGGGGGCTAGCTCCTACAATGAGCAGTTCTTC	CASRQTSGGASSYNEQFF
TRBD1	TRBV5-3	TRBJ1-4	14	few	TGTGCCAGAAGCTTGGGACAGGGTAATGAAAAACTGTTTTTT	CARSLGQGNEKLFF
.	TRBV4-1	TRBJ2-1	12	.	TGCGCCAGCAGCCAGGGAGAACCGGAGCAGTTCTTC	CASSQGEPEQFF
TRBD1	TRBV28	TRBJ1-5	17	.	TGTGCCAGCAGTTTACGCGGCTACAGGGGTAGCAATCAGCCCCAGCATTTT	CASSLRGYRGSNQPQHF
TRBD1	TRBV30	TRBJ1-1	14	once	TGTGCCTGGGAGAAGACAGGGGATCGGACTGAAGCTTTCTTT	CAWEKTGDRTEAFF
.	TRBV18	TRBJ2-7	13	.	TGTGCCAGCTCCAACAACGGACTTAATGAGCAGTACTTC	CASSNNGLNEQYF
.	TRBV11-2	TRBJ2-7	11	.	TGTGCCAGCAGCTTAACGGGGGAGCAGTACTTC	CASSLTGEQYF
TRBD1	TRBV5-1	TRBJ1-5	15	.	TGCGCCAGCAGCTTTGGACAGGGGTCAAGTCAGCCCCAGCATTTT	CASSFGQGSSQPQHF
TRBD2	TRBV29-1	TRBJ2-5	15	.	TGCAGCGTCCACCGACTAGCGGGGGGGCAAGAGACCCAGTACTTC	CSVHRLAGGQETQYF
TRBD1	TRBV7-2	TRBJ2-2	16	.	TGTGCCAGCAGCGCTAGGACAGGGGGTAACGCCGGGGAGCTGTTTTTT	CASSARTGGNAGELFF
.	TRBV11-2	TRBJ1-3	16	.	TGTGCCAGCAGCACCGGGGTCTACGGCTCTGGAAACACCATATATTTT	CASSTGVYGSGNTIYF
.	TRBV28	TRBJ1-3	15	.	TGTGCCAGCAGTTGGGACTCTTTCTCTGGAAACACCATATATTTT	CASSWDSFSGNTIYF
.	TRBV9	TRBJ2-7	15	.	TGTGCCAGCAGCGTAGGCGGGGAGGTAGACTACGAGCAGTACTTC	CASSVGGEVDYEQYF
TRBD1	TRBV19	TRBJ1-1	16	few	TGTGCCAGTAGTATGGGGGACAGAAGAATGAACACTGAAGCTTTCTTT	CASSMGDRRMNTEAFF
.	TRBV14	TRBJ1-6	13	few	TGTGCCAGCAGCCAAGGTCCGGGTTGGGCCCTCCACTTT	CASSQGPGWALHF
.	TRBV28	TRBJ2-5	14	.	TGTGCCAGCAGTCCTTTGGCCACTACGGCTACCCAGTACTTC	CASSPLATTATQYF
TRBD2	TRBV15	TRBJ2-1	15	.	TGTGCCACCAGCAGACTAACAGCGGGAGGGAATGAGCAGTTCTTC	CATSRLTAGGNEQFF
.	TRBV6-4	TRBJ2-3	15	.	TGTGCCAGCAGTGACTCAAGGCAGGGGTCAGATACGCAGTATTTT	CASSDSRQGSDTQYF
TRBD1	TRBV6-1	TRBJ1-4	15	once	TGTGCCAGCAGGGACGGGACAGTCGCGTTGGGAAAACTGTTTTTT	CASRDGTVALGKLFF